This T cell receptor beta chain was captured in a study of control samples from healthy donors and cancer patients. V shed 11 bases and J shed 6 bases, with 14 bases lying between them. This CDR3 contains 12 residues. CDR1 is MNHEY and CDR2 is SVGAGI in the germline V gene. Data came from immunoSEQ multiplex PCR; TCRdb stores just in-frame clones and leaves some out. Of fewer than 200,000 clones detected, about 94% appear once; the ten largest clones hold around 13%. The sample taken for sequencing was PBMCs. The rearrangement uses TRBV6-5 and TRBJ2-1; D remains unclear. This sequence was found in a man aged 60-69 years with colorectal cancer. In DNA, the CDR3 is TGTGCCTTGGGAACTTGGGGCAATGAGCAGTTCTTC. This sequence encodes CALGTWGNEQFF.